A selection of T cell receptor beta chains follows, all from one sample in a study of metastatic and nonmetastatic thyroid tumors. TCRdb ran MiXCR on the PCR reads. The sample lists tens of thousands of clones; about a sixth were seen once. Source material: blood. The receptors originated from a male donor with papillary thyroid cancer or a benign thyroid nodule (not recorded which). Some clones in this sample may be carry-over from other donors' samples. Each CDR3 is given with its conserved first and last residue. A D gene is named only where the DNA matches it firmly. Clone size, where shown, is once, few, many, or a class for clones that have expanded.

d_call	v_call	clone_size	j_call	cdr3_nt	cdr3_aa
.	TRBV2	.	TRBJ2-1	TGTGCCAGCAGTGGACCGGGGTACAGGGCTGTCGTCGATGAGCAGTTCTTC	CASSGPGYRAVVDEQFF
.	TRBV6-1	many	TRBJ1-5	TGTGCCAGCAGTTCCGAGAGGGAGCCCCAGCATTTT	CASSSEREPQHF
TRBD1	TRBV30	.	TRBJ1-6	TGTGCCTACTACACAGGGGGAGGATCACCCCTCCACTTT	CAYYTGGGSPLHF
.	TRBV3-1	many	TRBJ2-5	TGTGCCAGCAGCCGCGGCACGGATCAAGAGACCCAGTACTTC	CASSRGTDQETQYF
.	TRBV20-1	many	TRBJ2-3	TGCAGTGGCACAGACGGGGGTAGCACAGATACGCAGTATTTT	CSGTDGGSTDTQYF
.	TRBV6-2/TRBV6-3	large	TRBJ2-7	TGTGCCAGCACCGAGGTGACAGGAAGGAAGAGACGACCATACGAGCAGTACTTC	CASTEVTGRKRRPYEQYF
TRBD2	TRBV7-6	many	TRBJ2-2	TGTGCCAGCAGCCTGGGACTAGCGGGAGGCGGGGACACCGGGGAGCTGTTTTTT	CASSLGLAGGGDTGELFF
.	TRBV12-3/TRBV12-4	.	TRBJ2-7	TGTGCCAGCAGCAAGGGGGGTAACGATCAGTACTTC	CASSKGGNDQYF
.	TRBV28	.	TRBJ2-7	TGTGCCAGCAGTTCCGCGGGCGGGGGCTTTGTGGAGGAGCAGTACTTC	CASSSAGGGFVEEQYF
TRBD2	TRBV12-3/TRBV12-4	many	TRBJ2-5	TGTGCCAGCAGTCACCTGGGGGGGGATCAAGAGACCCAGTACTTC	CASSHLGGDQETQYF
.	TRBV10-3	many	TRBJ2-3	TGTGCCATCAGTGACTCAAGAAACACAGATACGCAGTATTTT	CAISDSRNTDTQYF
TRBD2	TRBV2	few	TRBJ2-1	TGTGCGAGCGCCCTGGGCGCGGGAGTCCACAATGAGCAGTTCTTC	CASALGAGVHNEQFF
TRBD2	TRBV19	many	TRBJ2-5	TGTGCCAGTAGTGTCGGGGGGGAGCGTGCCCAGTACTTC	CASSVGGERAQYF
TRBD2	TRBV11-1	many	TRBJ2-3	TGTGCCAGCAGCTTTTCTAGCGGGAGTACCCCAGATACGCAGTATTTT	CASSFSSGSTPDTQYF
TRBD2	TRBV10-3	many	TRBJ2-1	TGTGCCATCAGATCAGACACGGGAGGGTCCTCCTACAATGAGCAGTTCTTC	CAIRSDTGGSSYNEQFF
.	TRBV2	many	TRBJ2-4	TGTGCCAGCGTTAATGGAATAGCCAAAAACATTCAGTACTTC	CASVNGIAKNIQYF
TRBD2	TRBV3-1	many	TRBJ2-1	TGTGCCAGCAGCCAAGTTGGGGCGGGGGGGTTCTATGAGCAGTTCTTC	CASSQVGAGGFYEQFF
.	TRBV19	many	TRBJ1-5	TGTGCCAGTAGTCACCGAGATAGCAATCAGCCCCAGCATTTT	CASSHRDSNQPQHF
TRBD1	TRBV20-1	medium-sized	TRBJ1-5	TGCAGTGCTAGACCAAGGACAGGGGGCGGTCAGCCCCAGCATTTT	CSARPRTGGGQPQHF
.	TRBV5-4	few	TRBJ1-2	TGTGCCAGCAGCTTGTCGAGATGGGGATCTGGCTACACCTTC	CASSLSRWGSGYTF
TRBD2	TRBV15	many	TRBJ2-2	TGTGCCACCAGCAGTTTTCGGGGGGCCGGGGAGCTGTTTTTT	CATSSFRGAGELFF
.	TRBV19	many	TRBJ1-1	TGTGCCAGTAGTATACCAGAGATGAACACTGAAGCTTTCTTT	CASSIPEMNTEAFF
TRBD2	TRBV20-1	many	TRBJ2-2	TGCAGTGCTAGACTAGCGGGAGACACCGGGGAGCTGTTTTTT	CSARLAGDTGELFF
TRBD2	TRBV3-1	.	TRBJ2-1	TGTGCCAGCAGCCATCCCCTCCCACTAGCGGGGGGGCCACAAAGCTCCTACAATGAGCAGTTCTTC	CASSHPLPLAGGPQSSYNEQFF
.	TRBV25-1	.	TRBJ2-5	TGTGCCAGCATTGAATCTCAGGAAAATGAGACCCAGTACTTC	CASIESQENETQYF
TRBD1	TRBV2	.	TRBJ2-5	TGTGCCAGCATTACTCAGGGGGCCGGAGAGACCCAGTACTTC	CASITQGAGETQYF
.	TRBV7-9	many	TRBJ1-4	TGTGCCAGCAGCCCCCGAATCGGGGTGGCTAATGAAAAACTGTTTTTT	CASSPRIGVANEKLFF
TRBD2	TRBV6-2/TRBV6-3	.	TRBJ2-5	TGTGCCAGCATCCGAAGCGGGAGCCAAGAGACCCAGTACTTC	CASIRSGSQETQYF
.	TRBV19	many	TRBJ2-5	TGTGCCAGTAGTAAAGGTGGTAGCGGACAAGAGACCCAGTACTTC	CASSKGGSGQETQYF
.	TRBV5-4	.	TRBJ2-7	TGTGCCAGCATCTTGTTCCCCTCCGGGGCGAACGAGCAGTACTTC	CASILFPSGANEQYF
.	TRBV10-3	many	TRBJ1-2	TGTGCCGCAGGGGAGTTATTTGGCTACACCTTC	CAAGELFGYTF
.	TRBV7-6	.	TRBJ1-5	TGTGCCAGCAGCTTAGAGGGGGGGAGGTCGGGAAGCAATCAGCCCCAGCATTTT	CASSLEGGRSGSNQPQHF
.	TRBV6-1	.	TRBJ2-1	TGTGCCAGCAGACAGTTCTACTCCTACAATGAGCAGTTCTTC	CASRQFYSYNEQFF
TRBD2	TRBV5-6	.	TRBJ2-7	TGTGCCAGCAGCTCGGGACTAGCGGGGGTTAGCTCCTACGAGCAGTACTTC	CASSSGLAGVSSYEQYF
TRBD2	TRBV3-1	.	TRBJ2-3	TGTGCCAGCAGCCAAGTTCGGGGGGGCACAGATACGCAGTATTTT	CASSQVRGGTDTQYF
.	TRBV6-1	few	TRBJ1-3	TGTGCCAGCAGTGAGTGCGGACTCTTCGGAAACACCATATATTTT	CASSECGLFGNTIYF
TRBD1	TRBV7-2	.	TRBJ2-3	TGTGCCAGCAGCTTGGGACAGGGGGCAGATACGCAGTATTTT	CASSLGQGADTQYF
TRBD2	TRBV3-1	.	TRBJ2-5	TGTGCCAGCAGCCAAGGTGGGTTGACTAGCGGAAAACAAGAGACCCAGTACTTC	CASSQGGLTSGKQETQYF
.	TRBV9	once	TRBJ2-1	TGTGCCAGCACGAGGTCCGAAGGGGCCTACAATGAGCAGTTCTTC	CASTRSEGAYNEQFF
.	TRBV7-9	many	TRBJ1-6	TGTGCCAGCAGCTTCGGATTATCAGGAGGGAATTCACCCCTCCACTTT	CASSFGLSGGNSPLHF
TRBD1	TRBV20-1	.	TRBJ1-5	TGCAGTATCGGTACAGGGGGAGAGCCCCAGCATTTT	CSIGTGGEPQHF
.	TRBV27	.	TRBJ2-2	TGTGCTAGCAGTTTCTCAGTCGGGACATCGAACACCGGGGAGCTGTTTTTT	CASSFSVGTSNTGELFF
.	TRBV7-8	many	TRBJ1-5	TGTGCCAGCACCCTAACCAGGGGCAATCAGCCCCAGCATTTT	CASTLTRGNQPQHF
TRBD1	TRBV4-1	many	TRBJ2-3	TGCGCCAGCAGCCAAATCCTCAGGGGGCTCGGAGATACGCAGTATTTT	CASSQILRGLGDTQYF
.	TRBV3-1	many	TRBJ1-4	TGTGCCAGCAGCCAAGATCTGGGGGGTAGAACTAATGAAAAACTGTTTTTT	CASSQDLGGRTNEKLFF
TRBD1	TRBV6-2/TRBV6-3	many	TRBJ2-2	TGTGCCAGCAGCAAACGGGACAGGGGTCTGACCGGGGAGCTGTTTTTT	CASSKRDRGLTGELFF
TRBD1	TRBV20-1	.	TRBJ1-1	TGCAGTGCGATGGACAGGGGACTGAACACTGAAGCTTTCTTT	CSAMDRGLNTEAFF
.	TRBV6-1	medium-sized	TRBJ2-5	TGTGCCAGCAGGCGCATGGCTTGGACCCTAGAGGAGACCCAGTACTTC	CASRRMAWTLEETQYF
TRBD2	TRBV27	medium-sized	TRBJ2-1	TGTGCCAGCAGTGTAATTAGCGGGAGGGCCTACAATGAGCAGTTCTTC	CASSVISGRAYNEQFF
TRBD1	TRBV10-2	many	TRBJ1-1	TGCGCCAGCAGTGAGCCGCGAGGACAGGGTTGGAACACTGAAGCTTTCTTT	CASSEPRGQGWNTEAFF
.	TRBV4-1	many	TRBJ2-7	TGCGCCAGCAGCAGTACCACATCCCTCTACGAGCAGTACTTC	CASSSTTSLYEQYF
.	TRBV2	many	TRBJ2-7	TGTGCCAGCAACACACAGGAGGACGAGCAGTACTTC	CASNTQEDEQYF
TRBD2	TRBV4-1	many	TRBJ2-1	TGCGCCAGCAGCCAAGAGACTAGCGGGGGGGCTAATGAGCAGTTCTTC	CASSQETSGGANEQFF
.	TRBV7-9	many	TRBJ2-7	TGTGCCAGCAGCTTATCCCAGGAGCAGTACTTC	CASSLSQEQYF
TRBD2	TRBV20-1	many	TRBJ2-3	TGCAGTGCTTACGCTAGCGGGGGGACAGATACGCAGTATTTT	CSAYASGGTDTQYF
TRBD1	TRBV13	many	TRBJ1-2	TGTGCCAGCAGCTTAGCGGGACAGTATAACCACTATGGCTACACCTTC	CASSLAGQYNHYGYTF